This T cell receptor (beta chain) stems from a study of blood T cell repertoires in COVID-19. At the level of the study: T cells, B-cell-depleted T cells, or PBMCs supplied cDNA or gDNA.

Repertoires were generated with immunoSEQ multiplex PCR, while TCRdb's copy carries only in-frame clones and drops some. The sample has fewer than 60,000 clones; less than 85% are singletons. The sequenced material came from peripheral blood. The sequence was collected from a man aged 60 to 75 with acute or convalescent COVID-19.

For the CDR3, the DNA is TGTGCCAGCAGTTTGTCGGTGAACACTGAAGCTTTCTTT. This gives the protein CASSLSVNTEAFF. This chain joins TRBV27 and TRBJ1-1; D call uncertain. V was clipped by 3 bases and J by 0 bases, with 5 bases between them. The CDR3 has 13 amino acids. Germline CDR1 and CDR2: MNHEY and SMNVEV (reference sequence).